The clone carrying this TCR beta chain was recorded at least ten times. This sample stems from a study of identical twins. One entry per CDR3 protein, called by TCRdb with MiXCR from the 5' RACE reads. The table has 400,000 or so distinct CDR3 sequences, around 9.7% seen once; the top ten hold over 7%. V was pared by 6 bases and J by 5 bases, with 7 bases of the junction left unmatched. The CDR3 is made up of 14 amino acids. The sequence was obtained from a woman aged 45 to 65 in good health. The sample consisted of naive T cells sorted from blood. The genes are TRBV12-3 or TRBV12-4 and TRBJ2-1; 7 nucleotides line up with TRBD1. DNA of the CDR3: TGTGCCAGCAGCCCGGGACAGCGAAACAATGAGCAGTTCTTC. This translates into CASSPGQRNNEQFF.